This T cell receptor (beta chain) was identified in a study of T cell repertoires in cytomegalovirus infection. In the study overall: Recently identified HLA-C-restricted CMV epitopes were among the peptides used. CMV infection together with matching HLA type was indicated by public TCR beta signatures.

Details on this clonotype: Its antigen is still unknown.

In germline, CDR1 is MNHNY, CDR2 SVGAGI (reference sequence). The CDR3 contains 13 residues. The V and J ends lost 7 bases and 4 bases respectively, with 13 bases between them. TCRdb used MiXCR to reprocess the reads, holding one entry per CDR3 protein. The data show 450,000 to 600,000 distinct CDR3 sequences, 30% to 40% seen once. General study results and limits: Accumulated public TCR beta family frequency recognized individuals carrying CMV together with the relevant HLA.

The clonotype was recovered from a human donor in good health (CMV status not recorded). Some clones in this sample may be carry-over from other donors' samples. The rearrangement uses TRBV6-6 and TRBJ1-1; D gene ambiguous. The sequencing here drew on cultured PBMCs, taken from culture after CMV antigen stimulation. The CDR3 spells CASTEGRTTEAFF. CDR3 DNA sequence: TGTGCCAGCACGGAGGGCCGGACCACTGAAGCTTTCTTT.